This T cell receptor beta chain was sequenced for a study of T cell responses to AZD1222 COVID-19 vaccine. Study results and caveats: Two doses of AZD1222 preceded a rise in Spike-specific TCR breadth and depth. Most donors were white British, females outnumbered males, and clonal diversity was possibly underestimated. Unmutated variant regions are reportedly targeted by nearly half of spike-specific TCRs. Repertoires were obtained solely post-peak T cell response.

To note about this clone: Its target is unknown.

Unmatched junction bases numbered 8, after V lost 4 bases and J lost 6 bases. CDR1 is KGHSH, CDR2 LQKENI, per germline. The CDR3 loop spans 16 amino acids. Sequenced by immunoSEQ multiplex PCR; TCRdb stores in-frame clones only, minus some. The data show 90,000 to 130,000 clones, 70% to 90% seen once. This chain joins TRBV18 and TRBJ1-4, with 10 nucleotides matching TRBD1. This material consisted of peripheral blood, taken on day 0 of AZD1222 vaccination. This TCR was sampled from an adult in good health. The CDR3 sequence: CASSRSGGQGYEKLFF. CDR3 nucleotides: TGTGCCAGCTCACGGAGCGGGGGACAGGGGTATGAAAAACTGTTTTTT.